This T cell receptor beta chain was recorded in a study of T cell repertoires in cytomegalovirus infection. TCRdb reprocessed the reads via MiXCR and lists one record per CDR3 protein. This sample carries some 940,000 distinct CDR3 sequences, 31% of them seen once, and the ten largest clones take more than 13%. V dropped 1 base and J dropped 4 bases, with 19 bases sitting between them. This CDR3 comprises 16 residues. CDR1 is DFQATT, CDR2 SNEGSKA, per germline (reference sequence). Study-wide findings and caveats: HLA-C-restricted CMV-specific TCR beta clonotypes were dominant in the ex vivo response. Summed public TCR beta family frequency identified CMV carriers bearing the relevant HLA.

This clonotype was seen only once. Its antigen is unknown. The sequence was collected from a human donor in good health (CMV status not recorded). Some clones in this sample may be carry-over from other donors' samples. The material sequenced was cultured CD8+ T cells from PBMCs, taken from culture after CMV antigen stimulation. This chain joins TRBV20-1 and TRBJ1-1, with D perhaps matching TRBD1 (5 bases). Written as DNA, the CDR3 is TGCAGTGCTAGAGGGAGGGACCAGATTTTGATCACTGAAGCTTTCTTT. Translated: CSARGRDQILITEAFF.